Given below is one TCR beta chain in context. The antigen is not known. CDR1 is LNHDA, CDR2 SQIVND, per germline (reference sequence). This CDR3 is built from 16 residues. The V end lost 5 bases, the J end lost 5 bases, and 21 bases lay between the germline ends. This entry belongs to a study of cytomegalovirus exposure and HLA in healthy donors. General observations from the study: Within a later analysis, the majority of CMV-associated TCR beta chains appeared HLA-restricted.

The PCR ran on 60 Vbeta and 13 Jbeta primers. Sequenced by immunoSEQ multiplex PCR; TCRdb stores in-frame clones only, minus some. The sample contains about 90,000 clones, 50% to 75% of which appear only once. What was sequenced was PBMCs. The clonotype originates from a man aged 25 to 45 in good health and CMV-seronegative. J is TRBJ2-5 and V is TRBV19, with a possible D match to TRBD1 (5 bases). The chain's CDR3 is CASSFSNRQPGETQYF. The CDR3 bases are TGTGCCAGTAGTTTTTCCAACCGGCAGCCAGGGGAGACCCAGTACTTC.